These T cell receptor beta chains were read from a single sample in a study of shared clonotypes between healthy human individuals. Measured with immunoSEQ multiplex PCR; TCRdb has only the in-frame clones, and not every one. The sample lists about 1.1 million clones; 77% were seen once. Sequenced: memory CD4+ T cells from PBMCs. These receptors originate from a man between 18 and 29 years old in good health. Some clones in this sample may be carry-over from other donors' samples. Both conserved end residues are part of each CDR3. A D gene is named only where the DNA matches it firmly. Rows give clone size only sometimes, using once, few, many, or a class for an expanded clone.

CDR3 DNA: TGTGCCAGCAGCTTTCTCAGGGTCAATGAGCAGTTCTTC; CDR3 protein: CASSFLRVNEQFF; D gene: .; V gene: TRBV7-8; clone size: many; J gene: TRBJ2-1
CDR3 DNA: TGTGCCAGCAGCGTAGCGGGAGATCGTTCAGATACGCAGTATTTT; CDR3 protein: CASSVAGDRSDTQYF; D gene: .; V gene: TRBV9; clone size: .; J gene: TRBJ2-3
CDR3 DNA: TGTGCCAGCAGCTTACAGGGTTCGACTGAAGCTTTCTTT; CDR3 protein: CASSLQGSTEAFF; D gene: .; V gene: TRBV7-2; clone size: .; J gene: TRBJ1-1
CDR3 DNA: TGTGCCAGCAGCCAAGCGGGGGGGGGACAGGGAAACTACGAGCAGTACTTC; CDR3 protein: CASSQAGGGQGNYEQYF; D gene: .; V gene: TRBV4-2; clone size: few; J gene: TRBJ2-7
CDR3 DNA: TGTGCCAGCAGTTTCCGGGAAATGGGGGGCTACACCTTC; CDR3 protein: CASSFREMGGYTF; D gene: .; V gene: TRBV2; clone size: .; J gene: TRBJ1-2
CDR3 DNA: TGTGCCAGCAGCTTTAGCGGAACTAGGGATGAGCAGTTCTTC; CDR3 protein: CASSFSGTRDEQFF; D gene: .; V gene: TRBV7-9; clone size: .; J gene: TRBJ2-1
CDR3 DNA: TGTGCCAGTAGTCCGATCTCTGGAAACACCATATATTTT; CDR3 protein: CASSPISGNTIYF; D gene: .; V gene: TRBV19; clone size: .; J gene: TRBJ1-3
CDR3 DNA: TGTGCCAGCAGTGGGACGGACCCCGCCTACGAGCAGTACTTC; CDR3 protein: CASSGTDPAYEQYF; D gene: .; V gene: TRBV6-1; clone size: few; J gene: TRBJ2-7
CDR3 DNA: TGTGCCAGCAGTTTAGCAGGACAGGAAGAGACCCAGTACTTC; CDR3 protein: CASSLAGQEETQYF; D gene: TRBD1; V gene: TRBV28; clone size: .; J gene: TRBJ2-5
CDR3 DNA: TGCGCCAGCAGCCAGAGGGGAGGGCTAGCGGACAATGAGCAGTTCTTC; CDR3 protein: CASSQRGGLADNEQFF; D gene: TRBD2; V gene: TRBV4-3; clone size: .; J gene: TRBJ2-1
CDR3 DNA: TGTGCCAGCAGAGACACTAACTCCTACGAGCAGTACTTC; CDR3 protein: CASRDTNSYEQYF; D gene: .; V gene: TRBV28; clone size: .; J gene: TRBJ2-7
CDR3 DNA: TGTGCCAGCAGCCAATATGGGACAGCAGCAGTTGAAAAACTGTTTTTT; CDR3 protein: CASSQYGTAAVEKLFF; D gene: TRBD1; V gene: TRBV9; clone size: .; J gene: TRBJ1-4
CDR3 DNA: TGTGCCAGTAGTCCCCAACGACTAGAACGGTACGAGCAGTACTTC; CDR3 protein: CASSPQRLERYEQYF; D gene: .; V gene: TRBV19; clone size: many; J gene: TRBJ2-7
CDR3 DNA: TGCGCCAGCAGCCAATGGACAGACACCAACACCGGGGAGCTGTTTTTT; CDR3 protein: CASSQWTDTNTGELFF; D gene: .; V gene: TRBV4-3; clone size: .; J gene: TRBJ2-2
CDR3 DNA: TGCAGCGTCGGCTCCCGCCCGATCAATGAGCAGTTCTTC; CDR3 protein: CSVGSRPINEQFF; D gene: .; V gene: TRBV29-1; clone size: .; J gene: TRBJ2-1
CDR3 DNA: TGTGCCAGCTCACCAGTTAGCGGGAGCTCCAACGAGCAGTACTTC; CDR3 protein: CASSPVSGSSNEQYF; D gene: TRBD2; V gene: TRBV18; clone size: .; J gene: TRBJ2-7
CDR3 DNA: TGTGCCAGCAGCGTAGTGGGCTCAGATACGCAGTATTTT; CDR3 protein: CASSVVGSDTQYF; D gene: .; V gene: TRBV9; clone size: .; J gene: TRBJ2-3
CDR3 DNA: TGTGCCAGCAGCCCACGGGCTAGCGCTAGAAATGAGCAGTTCTTC; CDR3 protein: CASSPRASARNEQFF; D gene: .; V gene: TRBV7-8; clone size: .; J gene: TRBJ2-1
CDR3 DNA: TGCGCCAGCAGCCCGGGGCGGCAAGAGACCCAGTACTTC; CDR3 protein: CASSPGRQETQYF; D gene: .; V gene: TRBV5-1; clone size: once; J gene: TRBJ2-5
CDR3 DNA: TGTGCCAGCAGCTTAGAAACCATGAACGCTGAAGCTTTCTTT; CDR3 protein: CASSLETMNAEAFF; D gene: .; V gene: TRBV7-9; clone size: .; J gene: TRBJ1-1
CDR3 DNA: TGTGCCAGCAGCGTTGGGACTAGCGGGAGATTAGGCGGGGAGCTGTTTTTT; CDR3 protein: CASSVGTSGRLGGELFF; D gene: TRBD2; V gene: TRBV9; clone size: .; J gene: TRBJ2-2